Listed below are T cell receptor beta chains from one sample, sequenced in a study of tumor-infiltrating lymphocytes in oesophageal squamous cell carcinoma. TCRdb re-called the PCR reads with MiXCR, one entry per CDR3 protein. The sample holds over 12,000 distinct CDR3 sequences; about 50% are singletons and the top ten take less than 60%. The sequenced sample was blood. These receptors all come from a male donor with esophageal squamous cell carcinoma. Both conserved end residues are part of each CDR3. A D gene is named only where the DNA matches it firmly. The listing skips clone size in some rows; elsewhere it reads once, few, many or a size class.

>TRBV7-2|TRBJ2-7|TRBD2|.
TGTGCCAGCAGCTCCCCAGCGGGAAACTCCTACGAGCAGTACTTC
CASSSPAGNSYEQYF
>TRBV7-6|TRBJ2-1|.|few
TGTGCCAGCAGCTTAGATCTGGCGGGGAACAATGAGCAGTTCTTC
CASSLDLAGNNEQFF
>TRBV20-1|TRBJ1-5|.|.
TGCAGTGCTACGTCAGGACAGAACGGTCAGCCCCAGCATTTT
CSATSGQNGQPQHF
>TRBV28|TRBJ2-3|TRBD2|medium-sized
TGTGCCAGCAGTAGGGGGACTAGCGGGATATCAGATACGCAGTATTTT
CASSRGTSGISDTQYF
>TRBV6-1|TRBJ2-5|.|medium-sized
TGTGCCAGCAGTCCACGTTCGGAGACCCAGTACTTC
CASSPRSETQYF
>TRBV7-2|TRBJ2-7|TRBD2|.
TGTGCCAGCAGCTCGTTCACTAGCGGGAGCTACGAGCAGTACTTC
CASSSFTSGSYEQYF
>TRBV11-2|TRBJ2-5|TRBD2|many
TGTGCCAGCAGTAGCGGGTGGGGCAATGAGCAGTACTTC
CASSSGWGNEQYF
>TRBV6-1|TRBJ1-1|.|.
TGTGCCAGCAGCCCTAGACAGAACCGATTCCGGAATGAAGCTTTCTTT
CASSPRQNRFRNEAFF
>TRBV11-2|TRBJ2-3|TRBD1|.
TGTGCCAGCAGCACTAGACAGGGGCCCACAGATACGCAGTATTTT
CASSTRQGPTDTQYF
>TRBV28|TRBJ2-1|.|.
TGTGCCAGCAGTTCACAGGGTTACAATGAGCAGTTCTTC
CASSSQGYNEQFF
>TRBV7-2|TRBJ2-2|.|few
TGTGCCAGCAGCTATAACGGGGGTGGAGAGGAGCTGTTTTTT
CASSYNGGGEELFF
>TRBV5-1|TRBJ2-1|.|.
TGCGCCAGCAGCCCAGGGACTTACTACAATGAGCAGTTCTTC
CASSPGTYYNEQFF
>TRBV10-2|TRBJ2-7|TRBD1|.
TGCGCCAGCCTCCGGGACAGGGTCGACTACGAGCAGTACTTC
CASLRDRVDYEQYF
>TRBV7-2|TRBJ2-1|.|once
TGTGCCAGCAGCTGGACGGTTAACACCGGGGAGCTGTATTTT
CASSWTVNTGELYF
>TRBV5-1|TRBJ2-5|TRBD2|many
TGCGCCAGCAGCAGGACTAGCGGGATTGAGACCCAGTACTTC
CASSRTSGIETQYF
>TRBV15|TRBJ2-2|.|few
TGTGCCACCAGCAGAGAAGGACTCTTAAGGGTCCCCGGGGAGCTGTTTTTT
CATSREGLLRVPGELFF
>TRBV7-3|TRBJ2-7|TRBD2|medium-sized
TGTGCCAGCAGCTTAACAGCGGGAGGATACTACGAGCAGTACTTC
CASSLTAGGYYEQYF
>TRBV7-6|TRBJ2-1|.|few
TGTGCCAGCAGCTTCTCCGAGGACAATGAGCAGTTCTTC
CASSFSEDNEQFF
>TRBV11-1|TRBJ2-1|.|many
TGTGCCAGCAGCGTTCGTTGGGATTCACCCCTCCACTTC
CASSVRWDSPLHF
>TRBV6-5|TRBJ2-7|TRBD2|.
TGTGCCAGCAGTTACTCGGGACTAGCCATCTACGAGCAGTACTTC
CASSYSGLAIYEQYF
>TRBV6-8|TRBJ2-1|.|.
TGTGCCAGCAGTGCACTAATTGAGCAGTTCTTC
CASSALIEQFF
>TRBV18|TRBJ2-5|.|many
TGTGCCAGCTCACCCCGGGGCCGTCAAGAGACCCAGTACTTC
CASSPRGRQETQYF
>TRBV7-2|TRBJ2-7|TRBD2|medium-sized
TGTGCCAGCTCAGACCCGACTAGCGGGGGTCTCACGATTTACGAGCAGTACTTC
CASSDPTSGGLTIYEQYF
>TRBV6-1|TRBJ2-3|TRBD2|.
TGTGCCAGCAGTGAGGAAGCGGGAAACACAGATACGCAGTATTTT
CASSEEAGNTDTQYF
>TRBV7-9|TRBJ2-2|.|.
TGTGCCAGCAGCTTAGTATCTACCGGGGAGCTGTTTTTT
CASSLVSTGELFF
>TRBV12-3/TRBV12-4|TRBJ2-1|.|.
TGTGCCAGCAGCCGGACGGGCTCCTACAATGAGCAGTTCTTC
CASSRTGSYNEQFF
>TRBV12-3/TRBV12-4|TRBJ1-5|.|many
TGTGCCAGCAGTTTAGTGATCAATCAGCCCCAGCATTTT
CASSLVINQPQHF
>TRBV7-6|TRBJ1-5|.|.
TGTGCCAGCAGCCATCCAGGTCCCAATCAGCCCCAGCATTTT
CASSHPGPNQPQHF
>TRBV28|TRBJ1-2|TRBD1|.
TGTGCCAGCAGACCAGACAGGGTAGGCTATGGCTACACCTTC
CASRPDRVGYGYTF
>TRBV7-2|TRBJ2-4|TRBD1|.
TGTGCCAGCAGCACCCGACAGGGCGGTGGTTCACCCCTCCACTTC
CASSTRQGGGSPLHF
>TRBV7-6|TRBJ2-5|.|.
TGTGCCAGCAGGAAGAGGGGCTCCGACGTTGGGGAGACCCAGTACTTC
CASRKRGSDVGETQYF
>TRBV6-5|TRBJ1-2|TRBD1|.
TGTGCCAGCAGGGACAGGCTTTGGGGCTACACCTTC
CASRDRLWGYTF
>TRBV7-2|TRBJ2-1|.|.
TGTGCCAGCAGCTTAGTGGCATACAATGAGCAGTTCTTC
CASSLVAYNEQFF
>TRBV7-8|TRBJ2-3|TRBD1|medium-sized
TGTGCCAGCAGCCAAAGTCCGGGACAGCGGACCACAGATACGCAGTATTTT
CASSQSPGQRTTDTQYF
>TRBV7-6|TRBJ1-4|TRBD1|.
TGTGCCAGCAGCTCCGGGACAGCAACTAATGAAAAACTGTTTTTT
CASSSGTATNEKLFF
>TRBV19|TRBJ2-4|TRBD1|few
TGTGCCAGTAGCATGGGACAGGGCGGCAAAAACATTCAGTACTTC
CASSMGQGGKNIQYF